The TCR beta chain under discussion was sequenced for a study of human T cells and chemical hapten exposure. Study-wide points: While controls formed fewer of them, expanded TCRs formed significantly more large CDR3 similarity clusters.

About this clonotype itself: The target antigen is unknown.

In the original processing: Ranging from roughly 23,224 to 690,600, TCR counts per sample had a median value of about 96,000. TCRdb called the RACE reads again in MiXCR, with one record for every CDR3 protein. The V and J calls, along with clone size, are taken from TCRdb and not from the paper's own processing. This sample has a few hundred thousand distinct CDR3 sequences, with about 6% found just once. The CDR3 has 17 amino acids. Germline values: CDR1 SGHNT, CDR2 YYREEE (reference sequence). V was pared by 3 bases and J by 0 bases, with 16 bases between. The time point was: patch test 2, 6 weeks after DPC sensitization. The treatment here: therapeutic diphenylcyclopropenone sensitization with weekly scalp DPC.

The sample consisted of whole blood, taken in connection with sensitization to the hapten diphenylcyclopropenone (DPC). The clonotype originates from a woman under 30 with alopecia areata. Some clones in this sample may be carry-over from other donors' samples. The chain joins TRBV5-4 to TRBJ1-5; tentatively, D is TRBD1 (6 bases). The chain's CDR3 is CASSWTQGTYSNQPQHF. CDR3 nucleotide sequence: TGTGCCAGCAGCTGGACCCAGGGGACCTATAGCAATCAGCCCCAGCATTTT.